This TCR beta chain was captured by sequencing in a study of blood T cell repertoires in COVID-19. Background on the study: Whether acute or convalescent, the COVID-19 samples came from the United States, Italy and Spain. Sample material is recorded as cDNA or gDNA derived from T cells, B-cell-depleted T cells, or PBMCs.

Authors' analysis steps: Estimation of nucleated cell counts relied on the amplification of reference gene primers. The repertoire was sequenced with immunoSEQ multiplex PCR; TCRdb's copy has only in-frame clones and lacks some. V and J calls plus clone size are reproduced from that table; the DNA served to infer D and trimming. The table records about 140,000 clones, more than 75% of them present only once. The CDR3 is 14 amino acids. Trimming took off 3 bases at V and 2 bases at J, with 10 bases between the two ends. The germline CDR1 and CDR2 sequences are SGHTA and FQGNSA. The clonotype originates from a woman of 80 years or more with acute or convalescent COVID-19. The rearrangement links TRBV7-2 to TRBJ1-2; the D gene is possibly TRBD1 (5 bases). The sequenced material came from peripheral blood. DNA of the CDR3: TGTGCCAGCAGCTTCAACCAGGGAAACTATGGCTACACCTTC. This gives the protein CASSFNQGNYGYTF.